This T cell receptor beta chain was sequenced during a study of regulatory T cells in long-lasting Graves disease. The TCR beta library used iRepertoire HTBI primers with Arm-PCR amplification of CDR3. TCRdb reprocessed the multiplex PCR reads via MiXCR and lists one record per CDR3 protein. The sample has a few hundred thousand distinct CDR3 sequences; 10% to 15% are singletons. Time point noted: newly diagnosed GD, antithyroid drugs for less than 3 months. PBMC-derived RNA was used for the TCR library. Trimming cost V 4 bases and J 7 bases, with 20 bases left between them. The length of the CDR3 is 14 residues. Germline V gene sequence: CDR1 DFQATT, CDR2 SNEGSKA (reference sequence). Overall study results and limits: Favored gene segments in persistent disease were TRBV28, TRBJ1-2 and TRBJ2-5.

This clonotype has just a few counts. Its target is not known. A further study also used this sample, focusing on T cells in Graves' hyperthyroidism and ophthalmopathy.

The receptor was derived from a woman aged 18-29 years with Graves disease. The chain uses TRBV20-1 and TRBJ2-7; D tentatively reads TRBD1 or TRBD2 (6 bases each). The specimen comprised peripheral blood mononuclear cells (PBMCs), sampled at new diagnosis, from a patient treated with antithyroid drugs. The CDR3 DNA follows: TGCAGTGCTAATTCGAGAGGGGGGATGGTAGAGCAGTACTTC. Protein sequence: CSANSRGGMVEQYF.